The source of this TCR beta chain is a study of CD8+CD57+ T cells in acquired aplastic anemia. Regarding the study as a whole: For CD8+ Simpson's diversity, patients and controls showed no significant difference.

Patients included in sequencing had previously demonstrated CD8+CD57+ cell expansion by flow cytometry. Blood sampling was performed on the patients, and none of them had received therapy by then. This clonotype was observed at least ten times. No antigen is known for it. CDR1 and CDR2 from the germline V gene are MNHNS and SASEGT. The ends lost 6 bases at V and 3 bases at J; junction bases unmatched: 4. The CDR3 totals 13 residues. The template used for profiling TCR beta VDJ and CDR3 was genomic DNA. TCRdb redid the calling of the reads with MiXCR, one entry per CDR3 protein. The sample yields 250,000 to 350,000 distinct CDR3 sequences, 45% to 65% seen once.

V usage is TRBV6-1 and J usage is TRBJ1-1, with TRBD1 identical over 7 bases. The sequenced sample consisted of sorted CD4+, CD8+, or CD8+CD57+ T cells (not recorded which) from PBMCs. The clonotype was recovered from a human donor with aplastic anemia. CDR3 protein: CASRKQGYTEAFF. DNA of the CDR3: TGTGCCAGCAGAAAACAGGGGTACACTGAAGCTTTCTTT.